The 24 T cell receptor beta chains presented below share a single source sample, sequenced in a study of OX40 agonist ivuxolimab in advanced cancers. The library was made by the immunoSEQ multiplex PCR assay. TCRdb provides this immuneACCESS table in a form limited to in-frame rearrangements. Some clones are lacking; in checked studies, under half of them reflect an unresolved V gene, and why the rest are absent is not known. This sample has approximately 160,000 clones in its table, and approximately 94% of those were observed once. Of the sample, about 0.31% falls within the top ten clones. Sequencing used CD4+ or CD8+ T cells sorted from blood, obtained in a trial of the OX40 agonist ivuxolimab. Receptors were obtained from an adult with an advanced solid tumor such as melanoma, head and neck, liver or kidney cancer.

This clone was seen only once. The rearrangement uses TRBV18 and TRBJ1-2; D is perhaps TRBD1 (5 bases). CDR3 length: 13 amino acids. The V end lost 1 base, the J end lost 6 bases, and 9 bases lay between the germline ends. Germline CDR1 and CDR2: KGHSH and LQKENI. For the CDR3, the DNA is TGTGCCAGCTCACCACAGGGGATGAATGGCTACACCTTC. It yields the protein CASSPQGMNGYTF.

The chain recombines TRBV7-3 with TRBJ2-3, with a possible D match to TRBD2 (5 bases). The V gene's germline CDR1 is SGHTA and CDR2 FQGTGA. The CDR3 consists of 17 residues. The V end lost 5 bases, the J end lost 2 bases, and 20 bases lay between the germline ends. Here the CDR3 DNA reads TGTGCCAGCAGCCTAAGAACTAGGAGATGGGACACAGATACGCAGTATTTT. Translation gives CASSLRTRRWDTDTQYF.

The rearrangement joins TRBV18 to TRBJ1-5, with 7 bases that match TRBD1. The CDR3 consists of 14 residues. CDR1 and CDR2 from the germline V gene are KGHSH and LQKENI. J gave up 4 bases and V 3 bases, and 3 bases lay outside the gene matches. CDR3 nucleotides: TGTGCCAGCTCACCTACAGGGGTGAATCAGCCCCAGCATTTT. Residues: CASSPTGVNQPQHF.

This chain uses TRBV5-1 with TRBJ2-5; D unclear. This CDR3 region has 13 residues. Looked up from germline, CDR1 is SGHRS and CDR2 is YFSETQ. The V and J ends lost 0 bases and 5 bases respectively, with 8 bases between them. Here the CDR3 DNA reads TGCGCCAGCAGCTTGGTGGTTCAGGAGACCCAGTACTTC. It specifies CASSLVVQETQYF.

The sample holds one count of this clone. This same CDR3 is encoded by further DNA sequences in the sample. The chain employs TRBV28 and TRBJ1-2, with unresolved D. Trimming removed 6 bases at V and 5 bases at J, with 10 bases between. Germline CDR1 reads MDHEN; CDR2 reads SYDVKM. The CDR3 extends over 12 amino acids. The CDR3 loop is CASSFQRYGYTF. The CDR3 DNA reads TGTGCCAGCAGCTTTCAGCGGTATGGCTACACCTTC.

This chain joins TRBV28 and TRBJ1-1; 7 bases align to TRBD1. Germline assignment: CDR1 MDHEN and CDR2 SYDVKM. The CDR3 extends over 13 amino acids. V lost 9 bases to trimming and J lost 8 bases; unmatched junction nucleotides: 12. This CDR3 reads CASKQGFATEAFF. DNA of the CDR3: TGTGCCAGTAAACAGGGGTTTGCGACCGAAGCTTTCTTT. Looking up the rest from reference TRBV28 and TRBJ1-1 gives the full variable domain: DVKVTQSSRYLVKRTGEKVFLECVQDMDHENMFWYRQDPGLGLRLIYFSYDVKMKEKGDIPEGYSVSREKKERFSLILESASTNQTSMYLCASKQGFATEAFFGQGTRLTVV.

This rearrangement joins TRBV11-3 to TRBJ1-1; no clear D. V shed 5 bases and J shed 3 bases, with 10 bases lying between them. CDR1 is SGHNT, CDR2 YENEEA, per germline. The CDR3 runs 13 residues. CDR3 loop: CASSISQDTEAFF. The DNA for the CDR3 is TGTGCCAGCAGCATATCTCAGGACACTGAAGCTTTCTTT.

The chain couples TRBV4-1 to TRBJ2-6; D gene ambiguous. With 4 bases removed from V and 2 bases from J, the gap between germline ends came to 9 bases. The CDR3 consists of 15 residues. CDR1 is MGHRA, CDR2 YSYEKL, per germline. The CDR3 sequence: CASSLLGTGANVLTF. In DNA, the CDR3 is TGCGCCAGCAGCCTTTTAGGAACTGGGGCCAACGTCCTGACTTTC.

This chain links TRBV6-1 with TRBJ1-4; D perhaps matches TRBD1 (5 bases). The CDR3 runs to 17 residues. Between the trimmed V and J ends, which lost 0 bases and 2 bases, there was a span of 13 bases. CDR1 MNHNS and CDR2 SASEGT come from the germline V gene. DNA for the CDR3: TGTGCCAGCAGTGAAGCGGGGCCAGGGCTCACTAATGAAAAACTGTTTTTT. Translating it yields CASSEAGPGLTNEKLFF.

CDR3: CASSEGSLHQPQHF. The DNA of the CDR3 is TGCGCCAGCAGCGAGGGGTCCCTGCACCAGCCCCAGCATTTT. V and J are TRBV5-1 and TRBJ1-5; perhaps TRBD1 as D (5 bases). V lost 4 bases and J 7 bases, leaving 15 bases between the germline ends. CDR3 size: 14 residues. Germline assignment: CDR1 SGHRS and CDR2 YFSETQ. Supplemented by reference TRBV5-1 and TRBJ1-5, the full variable domain reads KAGVTQTPRYLIKTRGQQVTLSCSPISGHRSVSWYQQTPGQGLQFLFEYFSETQRNKGNFPGRFSGRQFSNSRSEMNVSTLELGDSALYLCASSEGSLHQPQHFGDGTRLSIL.

The rearrangement joins TRBV20-1 to TRBJ2-5; possible D gene TRBD2, 6 bases. CDR1 is DFQATT and CDR2 is SNEGSKA in the germline V gene (reference sequence). CDR3 length equals 10 residues. The CDR3 DNA follows: TGCCCGGGACGGGGGGAGACCCAGTACTTC. Its protein product is CPGRGETQYF.

The V call is TRBV9, the J call TRBJ2-2; no clear D gene. Germline V gene data show CDR1 as SGDLS and CDR2 as YYNGEE. CDR3 length: 15 residues. V was shortened by 0 bases and J by 7 bases, with 13 bases between the two germline ends. CDR3 loop: CASSVGRSSYGELFF. The CDR3 DNA reads as TGTGCCAGCAGCGTAGGACGATCGTCTTACGGGGAGCTGTTTTTT.

A single count supports this clone. This sequence joins TRBV15 and TRBJ2-7; 7 bases match TRBD1. The CDR3 is 13 residues long. Germline CDR1 reads LNHNV; CDR2 reads YYDKDF (reference sequence). V shed 8 bases and J 2 bases; nucleotides not matched to a gene: 6. CDR3 nucleotides: TGTGCCACCCGACAGGGCTTAACCTACGAGCAGTACTTC. Its protein product is CATRQGLTYEQYF.

The chain combines TRBV10-3 with TRBJ1-3; D is unresolved. This CDR3 has 12 residues. Germline CDR1 and CDR2: ENHRY and SYGVKD. V dropped 10 bases and J dropped 4 bases, with 11 bases sitting between them. The CDR3 sequence: CATGGNGNTIYF. The DNA for the CDR3 is TGTGCCACCGGTGGGAACGGAAACACCATATATTTT.

The J gene is TRBJ2-3, the V gene TRBV7-2; 7 bases fit TRBD2. Germline loops: CDR1 SGHTA, CDR2 FQGNSA. V lost 5 bases and J lost 0; bases outside the gene matches: 17. The CDR3 sequence is 19 residues long. CDR3 protein: CASSPLWAGVSQSTDTQYF. The CDR3 DNA follows: TGTGCCAGCAGCCCACTTTGGGCGGGAGTGTCCCAAAGCACAGATACGCAGTATTTT.

Of note for this clone: The same CDR3 also results from other DNA sequences found in this sample. The chain couples TRBV7-2 to TRBJ2-1; 9 bases are a match to TRBD1. The trim removed 6 bases at V and 6 bases at J, leaving 6 bases unmatched. The CDR3 is 14 amino acids. Germline V gives CDR1 SGHTA, CDR2 FQGNSA. Here the CDR3 reads CASRPGQGSNEQFF. Written as DNA, the CDR3 is TGTGCCAGCAGACCGGGACAGGGTTCCAATGAGCAGTTCTTC. Combining the CDR3 with reference TRBV7-2 and TRBJ2-1 gives the whole variable domain GAGVSQSPSNKVTEKGKDVELRCDPISGHTALYWYRQSLGQGLEFLIYFQGNSAPDKSGLPSDRFSAERTGGSVSTLTIQRTQQEDSAVYLCASRPGQGSNEQFFGPGTRLTVL.

J is TRBJ2-1 and V is TRBV10-3; 7 bases fit TRBD1. From germline, CDR1 is ENHRY and CDR2 SYGVKD. J was trimmed by 5 bases and V by 6 bases; bases with no gene match: 4. The CDR3 covers 13 residues. The CDR3 region is CAIRRQGDNEQFF. As DNA, the CDR3 is TGTGCCATCAGGAGGCAGGGGGACAATGAGCAGTTCTTC.

The V call is TRBV28, the J call TRBJ2-1; D gene ambiguous. The CDR3 has 13 amino acids. V dropped 3 bases and J dropped 5 bases, with 8 bases sitting between them. CDR1 and CDR2 from the germline V gene are MDHEN and SYDVKM. This chain's CDR3 is CASSLGSHNEQFF. CDR3 nucleotide sequence: TGTGCCAGCAGTTTGGGATCGCACAATGAGCAGTTCTTC.

V and J are TRBV5-1 and TRBJ2-3; 8 nucleotides agree with TRBD2. The CDR3 is 14 amino acids. After removal of 5 bases from V and 5 bases from J, the junction contained 7 bases not matched to a gene. Germline V gives CDR1 SGHRS, CDR2 YFSETQ. CDR3 loop: CASRMRGAGDTQYF. CDR3 nucleotides: TGCGCCAGCAGGATGCGGGGGGCAGGAGATACGCAGTATTTT.

CDR3 sequence (DNA): TGTGCCAGCAGCTTAGCGCGGGACAGGGATCAGCCCCAGCATTTT. As protein: CASSLARDRDQPQHF. The rearrangement uses TRBV7-9 and TRBJ1-5; the match to TRBD1 covers 9 bases. The V gene's germline CDR1 is SEHNR and CDR2 FQNEAQ (reference sequence). The J segment lost 5 bases and the V segment lost 0 bases, leaving 2 bases of the junction unmatched. This CDR3 is built from 15 residues.

This chain joins TRBV6-6 and TRBJ1-5, with 7 nucleotides matching TRBD1. V shed 6 bases and J 9 bases; nucleotides not matched to a gene: 8. The CDR3 is made up of 13 amino acids. CDR1 and CDR2 from the germline V gene are MNHNY and SVGAGI (reference sequence). The CDR3 sequence: CASSQGGILPQHF. In DNA, the CDR3 is TGTGCCAGCAGCCAGGGGGGGATCCTGCCCCAGCATTTT.

The chain combines TRBV19 with TRBJ2-1; the match to TRBD1 covers 8 bases. J gave up 4 bases and V 7 bases, and 6 bases lay outside the gene matches. Germline assignment: CDR1 LNHDA and CDR2 SQIVND (reference sequence). This CDR3 comprises 14 residues. The CDR3 DNA sequence: TGTGCCAGTATGGGCAGGGGGCAGTACAATGAGCAGTTCTTC. This sequence encodes CASMGRGQYNEQFF.

The rearrangement joins TRBV5-4 to TRBJ1-1; TRBD1 agrees at 7 bases. J lost 1 base, V lost 3 bases, and 6 bases had no gene match. CDR1 and CDR2 (germline): SGHNT, YYREEE (reference sequence). The CDR3 consists of 15 residues. The CDR3 reads CASSSKDRPNTEAFF. CDR3 nucleotides: TGTGCCAGCAGCTCTAAGGACAGGCCGAACACTGAAGCTTTCTTT.

The rearrangement joins TRBV2 to TRBJ1-1; D is unresolved. Germline V CDR1 and CDR2: SNHLY, FYNNEI. With 5 bases removed from V and 1 base from J, the gap between germline ends came to 14 bases. CDR3 length equals 15 residues. In DNA form, the CDR3 reads TGTGCCAGCAGTCAAGGCAGGTCGGCGAACACTGAAGCTTTCTTT. Its translation: CASSQGRSANTEAFF.